The 10 T cell receptor beta chains presented below share a single source sample, sequenced in a study of T cell responses to AZD1222 COVID-19 vaccine. Repertoires were generated with immunoSEQ multiplex PCR, while TCRdb's copy carries only in-frame clones and drops some. Here the sample spans just under 75,000 clones, around 80% being singletons. The specimen comprised peripheral blood, sampled 28 days after the second AZD1222 dose. The receptor source for this set is an adult who received the AZD1222 COVID-19 vaccine.

This clone is a singleton in its sample. The J gene is TRBJ2-3, the V gene TRBV7-9, with unresolved D. This CDR3 region has 14 residues. Trimming took off 5 bases at V and 2 bases at J, with 11 bases between the two ends. CDR1 and CDR2 (germline): SEHNR, FQNEAQ (reference sequence). CDR3 nucleotides: TGTGCCAGCAGCAAAAGTGGACCCACAGATACGCAGTATTTT. This gives the protein CASSKSGPTDTQYF.

This clone came up once. The chain employs TRBV3-1 (or the pseudogene TRBV3-2) and TRBJ2-2, with 14 bases identical to TRBD2. The V gene's germline CDR1 is LGHDT and CDR2 YNNKEL (reference sequence). This CDR3 has 16 residues. Unmatched junction bases numbered 4, after V lost 4 bases and J lost 6 bases. CDR3 nucleotides: TGTGCCAGCAGCCTGGGACTAGCGGGGGTGTCCGGGGAGCTGTTTTTT. The encoded protein is CASSLGLAGVSGELFF.

The CDR3 reads CASSLTSAEGQETQYF. The CDR3 coding sequence is TGTGCCAGCAGTTTAACTTCGGCAGAGGGGCAAGAGACCCAGTACTTC. The rearrangement uses TRBV28 and TRBJ2-5, with D perhaps being TRBD1 or TRBD2 (5 bases each). The CDR3 consists of 16 residues. The V gene's germline CDR1 is MDHEN and CDR2 SYDVKM. V dropped 2 bases and J dropped 2 bases, with 15 bases sitting between them.

This clone was seen just once. The genes are TRBV6-2 or TRBV6-3 and TRBJ2-7; perhaps TRBD2 as D (7 bases). The V end lost 4 bases, the J end lost 5 bases, and 12 bases lay between the germline ends. CDR3 length equals 13 residues. CDR1 and CDR2 (germline): MNHEY, SVGEGT. CDR3 sequence: CASSSGGSNEQYF. The CDR3 nucleotides are TGTGCCAGCAGTTCGGGGGGCTCGAACGAGCAGTACTTC.

This chain uses TRBV7-3 with TRBJ1-2; 9 nucleotides match TRBD1. V shed 5 bases and J 9 bases; nucleotides not matched to a gene: 16. This CDR3 has 16 amino acids. CDR1 and CDR2 from the germline V gene are SGHTA and FQGTGA. The CDR3 spells CASSIPRDRVTFRYTF. CDR3 nucleotide sequence: TGTGCCAGCAGCATACCTAGGGACAGGGTGACATTTCGCTACACCTTC.

This clone has only a few counts. This chain connects TRBV19 to TRBJ2-1, with TRBD1 identical over 8 bases. V was clipped by 4 bases and J by 7 bases; unmatched bases: 9. The CDR3 consists of 15 residues. In germline, CDR1 is LNHDA, CDR2 SQIVND (reference sequence). The CDR3 sequence: CASSTPGQARNEQFF. CDR3 DNA: TGTGCCAGTAGTACCCCGGGACAGGCGCGGAATGAGCAGTTCTTC.

This clone turned up a few times. This chain uses TRBV12-3 or TRBV12-4 with TRBJ1-1; weak D call: TRBD1 (5 bases). V lost 7 bases to trimming and J lost 5 bases, with 14 bases between them. The CDR3 contains 13 residues. CDR3 in DNA: TGTGCCAGCAACCACGAGGGGAGGACTGAAGCTTTCTTT. It yields the protein CASNHEGRTEAFF.

The chain has TRBV5-4 and TRBJ2-5; D could derive from TRBD1 or TRBD2 (5 bases each). The CDR3 runs 15 residues. The V gene's germline CDR1 is SGHNT and CDR2 YYREEE (reference sequence). With 4 bases removed from V and 4 bases from J, the gap between germline ends came to 17 bases. CDR3 sequence reads: CASSLPTGTGETQYF. The DNA for the CDR3 is TGTGCCAGCAGCCTCCCGACCGGGACGGGAGAGACCCAGTACTTC.

J is TRBJ2-3 and V is TRBV7-2, with TRBD2 matching over 8 bases. The CDR3 totals 16 residues. Germline V CDR1 and CDR2: SGHTA, FQGNSA. V was pared by 5 bases and J by 2 bases, with 9 bases of the junction left unmatched. CDR3 coding DNA: TGTGCCAGCAGCCCCCCTTTCGGGAGGGCCACAGATACGCAGTATTTT. Its translation: CASSPPFGRATDTQYF.

The V call is TRBV28, the J call TRBJ2-3; D gene uncertain. Germline V gene lookup returns CDR1 MDHEN and CDR2 SYDVKM. The ends were cut back, 10 bases at V and 7 bases at J, with 18 bases in the middle. The CDR3 is 13 amino acids. The CDR3 DNA follows: TGTGCCACTCGGCCCGATAACTACCATACGCAGTATTTT. Its translation is CATRPDNYHTQYF.